These 6 T cell receptor beta chains share one sample of origin, sequenced in a study of monozygotic twins with inflammatory bowel disease. TCRdb processed the 5' RACE reads again and assigns one entry to each CDR3 protein, with no DNA. The sample table sets out approximately 390,000 distinct CDR3 sequences. Specimen: blood. The receptors here all came from a human donor with ulcerative colitis or Crohn's disease, or a healthy co-twin of an affected twin (not recorded which).

The J gene is TRBJ1-1, the V gene TRBV7-2; the D call of TRBD1 rests on TCRdb alone, since no DNA is present to check it. Germline assignment: CDR1 SGHTA and CDR2 FQGNSA. The CDR3 has 15 residues. CDR3 loop: CASRYYRGPNTEAFF. The whole variable domain, filled in from reference TRBV7-2 and TRBJ1-1, reads GAGVSQSPSNKVTEKGKDVELRCDPISGHTALYWYRQSLGQGLEFLIYFQGNSAPDKSGLPSDRFSAERTGGSVSTLTIQRTQQEDSAVYLCASRYYRGPNTEAFFGQGTRLTVV.

The chain recombines TRBV15 with TRBJ1-3; absent DNA, TCRdb's TRBD1 call cannot be checked. The CDR3 spans 16 residues. Looked up from germline, CDR1 is LNHNV and CDR2 is YYDKDF (reference sequence). The CDR3 sequence is CATSRDRTRSGNTIYF.

The rearrangement uses TRBV18 and TRBJ2-7; the TCRdb call, TRBD2, lacks DNA for checking. Germline V lookup: CDR1 KGHSH, CDR2 LQKENI. CDR3 size: 16 residues. The CDR3 protein is CASSRRLQGGIYEQYF.

The chain recombines TRBV12-3 or TRBV12-4 with TRBJ1-2; with no DNA, the TCRdb D assignment of TRBD1 cannot be verified. The CDR3 loop spans 15 amino acids. The CDR3 here is CASRKNRVPNYGYTF.

This chain joins TRBV12-3 or TRBV12-4 and TRBJ2-5; TCRdb's assignment of TRBD1 cannot be checked, as there is no DNA. This CDR3 has 16 residues. The CDR3 loop is CASSLGPAGAKGDQYF.

This rearrangement joins TRBV20-1 to TRBJ2-1. CDR3 length equals 14 residues. Germline CDR1 and CDR2: DFQATT and SNEGSKA (reference sequence). The CDR3 loop is CSAPIGGPYNEQFF.